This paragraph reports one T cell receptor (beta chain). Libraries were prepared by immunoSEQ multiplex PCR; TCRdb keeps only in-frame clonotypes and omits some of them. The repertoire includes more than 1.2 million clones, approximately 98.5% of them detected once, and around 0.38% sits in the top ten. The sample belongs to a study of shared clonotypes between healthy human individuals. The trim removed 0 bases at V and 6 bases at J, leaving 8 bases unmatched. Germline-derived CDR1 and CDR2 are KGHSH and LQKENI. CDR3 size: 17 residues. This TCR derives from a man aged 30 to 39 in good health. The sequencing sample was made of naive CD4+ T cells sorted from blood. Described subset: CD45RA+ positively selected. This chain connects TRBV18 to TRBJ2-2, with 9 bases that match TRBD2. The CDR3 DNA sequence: TGTGCCAGCTCACCACCGGTGATAGCGGGAGTTTCCGGGGAGCTGTTTTTT. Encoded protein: CASSPPVIAGVSGELFF.